Below are 23 T cell receptor beta chains sequenced from a single sample in a study of T cells expressing NK-cell markers (dated by TCRdb to about 2020). Libraries came from 5' RACE. Sequencer: Illumina HiSeq 2000. One entry per CDR3 protein sequence results from the TCRdb reprocessing of the reads, with DNA left out. This sample's table contains about 260,000 distinct CDR3 sequences. 0.39% of the sample comes from the top ten. Input material: blood T cells: a sorted CD56 or NKG2C T cell subset, CD4+ or CD8+ T cells, or bulk PBMC T cells (not recorded which). The receptors come from a man younger than 30 in good health. Donor details come from another sample of the same person, matched by shared clones.

V is TRBV20-1 and J is TRBJ2-7; as DNA is missing, the TRBD2 call by TCRdb cannot be tested. This CDR3 spans 16 amino acids. The germline V gene has CDR1 DFQATT and CDR2 SNEGSKA (reference sequence). The CDR3 loop reads CSAWAGTSGPTREQYF.

The gene calls are TRBV12-3 or TRBV12-4 and TRBJ2-3; TCRdb indicates TRBD1, and absent DNA this call remains unverified. There are 14 residues in the CDR3. CDR3 sequence reads: CASSFGGGTDTQYF.

V is TRBV18 and J is TRBJ2-2. Germline CDR1 reads KGHSH; CDR2 reads LQKENI. The CDR3 length is 15 residues. The CDR3 spells CASSPGLASTGELFF.

The V and J genes are TRBV29-1 and TRBJ2-1; TCRdb outputs TRBD1, but without DNA this stays unchecked. Germline loops: CDR1 SQVTM, CDR2 ANQGSEA. CDR3 length equals 17 residues. The CDR3: CSVGGLSWSVSSNEQFF.

The chain is built from TRBV20-1 and TRBJ1-6; TCRdb returns TRBD1, unconfirmable since there is no DNA. The germline V gene encodes CDR1 DFQATT and CDR2 SNEGSKA (reference sequence). The CDR3 is 14 residues long. The CDR3 is CSAPTGARSRTLHF.

V and J are TRBV20-1 and TRBJ2-3; no DNA is available, so the TRBD2 call from TCRdb remains unchecked. Germline lookup yields CDR1 DFQATT and CDR2 SNEGSKA (reference sequence). The CDR3 is 14 amino acids. CDR3 sequence: CSAHLAGGKDTQYF.

The chain uses TRBV12-3 or TRBV12-4 and TRBJ1-2. The CDR3 contains 15 residues. The CDR3 protein is CASSLPFQGGDGYTF.

The chain employs TRBV5-5 and TRBJ1-4. CDR1 and CDR2 (germline): SGHKS, YYEKEE (reference sequence). CDR3 length: 16 amino acids. CDR3 region: CASSLDYRGRREKLFF.

This chain connects TRBV3-1 to TRBJ2-3; TCRdb calls TRBD1, which cannot be checked without DNA. Germline CDR1 LGHDT, CDR2 YNNKEL (reference sequence). This CDR3 region has 19 residues. The chain's CDR3 is CASSPRDRGVGSSTDTQYF.

This rearrangement joins TRBV5-1 to TRBJ2-1; TCRdb gives TRBD2 as the D gene, but with no DNA this cannot be confirmed. Germline V gene data show CDR1 as SGHRS and CDR2 as YFSETQ. The CDR3 contains 16 residues. CDR3 residues: CASSQLAGGVSNEQFF. Variable domain in full (rest from reference TRBV5-1 and TRBJ2-1): KAGVTQTPRYLIKTRGQQVTLSCSPISGHRSVSWYQQTPGQGLQFLFEYFSETQRNKGNFPGRFSGRQFSNSRSEMNVSTLELGDSALYLCASSQLAGGVSNEQFFGPGTRLTVL.

V gene TRBV29-1 combines with J gene TRBJ1-4; the TRBD1 assignment by TCRdb is unverifiable without DNA. CDR1 is SQVTM and CDR2 is ANQGSEA in the germline V gene. This CDR3 contains 12 residues. CDR3 sequence: CSARQGREKLFF.

The chain employs TRBV4-2 and TRBJ2-1. Germline V gene sequence: CDR1 LGHNA, CDR2 YNFKEQ. The CDR3 has 14 amino acids. The CDR3 here is CASSQDLGRNEQFF.

This chain links TRBV5-1 with TRBJ2-5; checking the TCRdb D call of TRBD2 is not possible without DNA. CDR1 is SGHRS and CDR2 is YFSETQ in the germline V gene. This CDR3 has 13 amino acids. CDR3 region: CASNLAGGETQYF.

The chain is built from TRBV12-3 or TRBV12-4 and TRBJ2-5; TCRdb's D gene call, TRBD2, goes unchecked for lack of DNA. The CDR3 extends over 15 amino acids. The CDR3 reads CASSPPGLAGGTQYF.

This chain joins TRBV15 and TRBJ2-1; as DNA is missing, the TRBD1 call by TCRdb cannot be tested. CDR3 length: 18 residues. Germline-derived CDR1 and CDR2 are LNHNV and YYDKDF (reference sequence). The CDR3 spells CATSRRYLDRWQIPEQFF.

The V call is TRBV20-1, the J call TRBJ2-7; TCRdb's D gene call, TRBD1, goes unchecked for lack of DNA. Per germline, CDR1 DFQATT and CDR2 SNEGSKA (reference sequence). This CDR3 is 14 amino acids long. CDR3 region: CSADRTGTRSEQYF.

The chain has TRBV12-3 or TRBV12-4 and TRBJ2-2; the TRBD2 assignment by TCRdb is unverifiable without DNA. This CDR3 spans 18 amino acids. This CDR3 reads CASSLGAPSGVNTGELFF.

The chain couples TRBV4-3 to TRBJ2-5; TCRdb calls TRBD1, which cannot be checked without DNA. The germline V gene has CDR1 LGHNA and CDR2 YSLEER. The length of the CDR3 is 16 residues. The CDR3 is CASSQELRGVQETQYF.

The CDR3 here is CASSLSGRAPYEQYF. The chain joins TRBV28 to TRBJ2-7; the TCRdb D gene call, TRBD2, has no DNA to confirm it. The CDR3 covers 15 residues. CDR1 is MDHEN, CDR2 SYDVKM, per germline.

V usage is TRBV6-5 and J usage is TRBJ2-1. CDR1 is MNHEY and CDR2 is SVGAGI in the germline V gene. This CDR3 contains 11 residues. CDR3 amino acids: CASRNSLEQFF.

The chain couples TRBV4-1 to TRBJ2-3; TCRdb's assignment of TRBD2 cannot be checked, as there is no DNA. Germline CDR1 and CDR2: MGHRA and YSYEKL. The length of the CDR3 is 14 residues. The CDR3: CASSQGLSTDTQYF.

This chain uses TRBV29-1 with TRBJ2-3; TCRdb indicates TRBD2, and absent DNA this call remains unverified. Germline CDR1 SQVTM, CDR2 ANQGSEA. CDR3 length equals 17 residues. CDR3 residues: CSVARLQREMSTDTQYF.

CDR3 amino acids: CASSLPPSGRATEQFF. The genes are TRBV5-1 and TRBJ2-1; no DNA is available, so the TRBD2 call from TCRdb remains unchecked. CDR1 is SGHRS, CDR2 YFSETQ, per germline. The CDR3 runs to 16 residues.